The rows below give T cell receptor beta chains drawn from one sample of a study of a mutant IDH1 vaccine in newly diagnosed glioma. The protocol was immunoSEQ multiplex PCR, while the TCRdb copy is restricted to in-frame clones and leaves out a portion. The table records some 67,000 clones, 83% of them present only once. Material: peripheral blood mononuclear cells (PBMCs), obtained from a glioma patient treated with radiotherapy, temozolomide or both. These receptors were taken from a woman aged 18-35 years with glioma. Some clones in this sample may be carry-over from other donors' samples. The CDR3 runs from the conserved cysteine through the conserved F or W. The order of the fields is CDR3 length, V gene, J gene, D gene, clone size, CDR3 protein, CDR3 DNA. The D gene is left open where the match is weak. Clone size is not always given. Where it is, it says once, few, many or a class for expanded clones.

13	TRBV29-1	TRBJ1-1	-	-	CSVEDRLNTEAFF	TGCAGCGTTGAAGATCGACTGAACACTGAAGCTTTCTTT
16	TRBV6-6	TRBJ2-7	TRBD1	-	CASSTYGQGESYEQYF	TGTGCCAGCAGTACCTATGGACAGGGTGAATCCTACGAGCAGTACTTC
14	TRBV6-1	TRBJ1-6	TRBD1	-	CASSDGRGLVTLHF	TGTGCCAGCAGTGACGGAAGGGGGCTAGTAACCCTCCACTTT
14	TRBV5-4	TRBJ1-1	-	-	CASSNGGWGSEAFF	TGTGCCAGCAGCAACGGGGGCTGGGGGTCTGAAGCTTTCTTT
16	TRBV4-3	TRBJ2-1	-	-	CASSQDQGSAYNEQFF	TGCGCCAGCAGCCAAGATCAAGGGAGTGCCTACAATGAGCAGTTCTTC
16	TRBV13	TRBJ2-7	-	-	CASSPAGTTGGHEQYF	TGTGCCAGCAGCCCTGCCGGGACCACCGGGGGCCACGAGCAGTACTTC
15	TRBV6-5	TRBJ1-5	TRBD1	-	CASSPLTGGSQPQHF	TGTGCCAGCAGCCCTCTGACAGGGGGAAGTCAGCCCCAGCATTTT
16	TRBV27	TRBJ2-2	TRBD2	-	CASSRLGSGSPGELFF	TGTGCCAGCAGTCGACTAGGTAGCGGGAGTCCGGGGGAGCTGTTTTTT
13	TRBV11-2	TRBJ2-1	TRBD2	-	CASGTSGGNEQFF	TGTGCCAGCGGGACTAGCGGGGGCAATGAGCAGTTCTTC
15	TRBV30	TRBJ2-1	TRBD2	-	CAWNRRGSSYNEQFF	TGTGCCTGGAATAGGCGGGGGAGCTCCTACAATGAGCAGTTCTTC
16	TRBV27	TRBJ2-7	-	-	CASSLTPGGRFYEQYF	TGTGCCAGCAGTTTAACACCCGGGGGAAGATTCTACGAGCAGTACTTC
15	TRBV9	TRBJ2-1	-	-	CASSERGNSYNEQFF	TGTGCCAGCAGCGAGCGAGGGAATTCCTACAATGAGCAGTTCTTC
14	TRBV5-1	TRBJ2-3	-	-	CASRRDTGTDTQYF	TGCGCCAGCAGACGGGACACCGGGACAGATACGCAGTATTTT
11	TRBV29-1	TRBJ2-3	-	-	CSARGADTQYF	TGCAGCGCCCGTGGCGCAGATACGCAGTATTTT
13	TRBV6-5	TRBJ2-3	-	-	CASSPGETDTQYF	TGTGCCAGCAGTCCAGGGGAAACAGATACGCAGTATTTT
17	TRBV4-1	TRBJ1-6	-	-	CASSSLQAGFYNSPLHF	TGCGCCAGCAGCTCTCTTCAGGCTGGGTTCTATAATTCACCCCTCCACTTT
17	TRBV5-8	TRBJ2-7	TRBD1	-	CASSLESGTVTPYEQYF	TGTGCCAGCAGCTTGGAGTCCGGGACAGTCACCCCCTACGAGCAGTACTTC
15	TRBV14	TRBJ1-2	-	-	CASSQEQFRGHGYTF	TGTGCCAGCAGCCAAGAACAATTTAGAGGGCATGGCTACACCTTC
14	TRBV11-2	TRBJ1-2	-	-	CASSLGGPGYGYTF	TGTGCCAGCAGCTTAGGGGGACCAGGCTATGGCTACACCTTC
17	TRBV7-2	TRBJ1-3	-	once	CASSLARGHRTGNTIYF	TGTGCCAGCAGCTTAGCGCGGGGACATAGAACTGGAAACACCATATATTTT
15	TRBV15	TRBJ1-1	-	-	CATSGGLGLSTEAFF	TGTGCCACCAGCGGGGGGCTAGGGCTTTCCACTGAAGCTTTCTTT
15	TRBV6-1	TRBJ1-1	TRBD1	-	CASSPTDRVGTEAFF	TGTGCCAGCAGTCCCACAGACAGGGTAGGGACTGAAGCTTTCTTT
14	TRBV6-5	TRBJ2-1	-	-	CASSYSSSNNEQFF	TGTGCCAGCAGTTACTCGAGTAGTAACAATGAGCAGTTCTTC
13	TRBV4-1	TRBJ2-7	-	-	CASSLPGAYEQYF	TGCGCCAGCAGCCTCCCTGGAGCCTACGAGCAGTACTTC
17	TRBV5-1	TRBJ1-1	-	-	CASSLGSGALNPAEAFF	TGCGCCAGCAGCTTAGGTTCAGGGGCCCTTAATCCTGCTGAAGCTTTCTTT
16	TRBV6-5	TRBJ2-3	TRBD2	-	CASSYSTGGGGDTQYF	TGTGCCAGCAGTTACTCGACCGGAGGCGGGGGAGATACGCAGTATTTT
10	TRBV7-5	TRBJ2-7	-	few	CARSFYEQYF	TGTGCCAGAAGCTTCTACGAGCAGTACTTC
13	TRBV6-4	TRBJ1-5	-	-	CASSEGSNQPQHF	TGTGCCAGCAGTGAGGGAAGCAATCAGCCCCAGCATTTT
14	TRBV7-3	TRBJ2-3	-	-	CASSLIGPTDTQYF	TGTGCCAGCAGCTTAATCGGCCCGACGGATACGCAGTATTTT
16	TRBV5-5	TRBJ1-5	-	-	CASSLQGRYSNQPQHF	TGTGCCAGCAGCCTCCAGGGACGGTATAGCAATCAGCCCCAGCATTTT
13	TRBV29-1	TRBJ2-1	-	-	CSVAGTPYNEQFF	TGCAGCGTTGCCGGGACTCCCTACAATGAGCAGTTCTTC
14	TRBV9	TRBJ2-7	-	-	CASSVGATSYEQYF	TGTGCCAGCAGCGTAGGGGCGACATCCTACGAGCAGTACTTC
16	TRBV29-1	TRBJ2-2	-	-	CSVTRGAGSNTGELFF	TGCAGCGTCACGAGAGGGGCAGGCTCGAACACCGGGGAGCTGTTTTTT
13	TRBV7-2	TRBJ2-7	-	-	CASSLGGFYEQYF	TGTGCCAGCAGCTTAGGGGGCTTTTACGAGCAGTACTTC
15	TRBV6-5	TRBJ1-5	TRBD1	-	CASSRDRDPNQPQHF	TGTGCCAGCAGCCGGGACAGGGACCCCAATCAGCCCCAGCATTTT
13	TRBV5-1	TRBJ2-2	-	few	CASSLELPGELFF	TGCGCCAGCAGTTTGGAACTTCCCGGGGAGCTGTTTTTT
15	TRBV6-5	TRBJ1-4	TRBD1	-	CASSFSGTGDEKLFF	TGTGCCAGCAGTTTCTCCGGGACAGGGGATGAAAAACTGTTTTTT
15	TRBV18	TRBJ1-2	TRBD1	-	CASSSGGGASYGYTF	TGTGCCAGCTCATCAGGGGGGGGCGCGTCCTATGGCTACACCTTC
16	TRBV25-1	TRBJ2-1	TRBD2	-	CANAFLWGGSNNEQFF	TGTGCCAACGCGTTCTTATGGGGGGGATCGAACAATGAGCAGTTCTTC
15	TRBV6-6	TRBJ1-2	TRBD1	once	CATSTGIPPRYGYTF	TGTGCCACCTCGACAGGGATACCCCCTCGGTATGGCTACACCTTC
15	TRBV30	TRBJ1-3	-	-	CAWSLGPGVRNTIYF	TGTGCCTGGAGTCTAGGTCCGGGGGTCAGAAACACCATATATTTT
14	TRBV9	TRBJ2-5	TRBD1	-	CASSVGQGRETQYF	TGTGCCAGCAGCGTAGGACAGGGCAGGGAGACCCAGTACTTC
16	TRBV9	TRBJ2-2	TRBD2	-	CASSATSGGYTGELFF	TGTGCCAGCAGCGCAACCAGCGGGGGCTACACCGGGGAGCTGTTTTTT
14	TRBV10-3	TRBJ2-2	-	-	CAIRPHRNTGELFF	TGTGCCATCAGGCCTCACAGGAACACCGGGGAGCTGTTTTTT
16	TRBV5-4	TRBJ2-3	-	-	CASSPGPGEGVNTQYF	TGTGCCAGCAGCCCTGGACCAGGGGAAGGGGTGAATACGCAGTATTTT
12	TRBV11-3	TRBJ1-1	TRBD1	-	CASSPQQGKAFF	TGTGCCAGCAGCCCACAACAGGGGAAAGCTTTCTTT
14	TRBV10-3	TRBJ2-7	TRBD1	-	CAISESGQGYEQYF	TGTGCCATCAGTGAGTCGGGACAGGGTTACGAGCAGTACTTC
15	TRBV19	TRBJ2-1	-	once	CASSIPSGVGNEQFF	TGTGCCAGTAGTATTCCCTCGGGAGTGGGCAATGAGCAGTTCTTC
14	TRBV25-1	TRBJ2-2	TRBD1	-	CASSGGQGIGELFF	TGTGCCAGCAGTGGGGGACAGGGGATCGGGGAGCTGTTTTTT
17	TRBV2	TRBJ2-3	TRBD2	few	CASSAGTSGRATDTQYF	TGTGCCAGCAGTGCCGGGACTAGCGGGAGGGCCACAGATACGCAGTATTTT
14	TRBV7-8	TRBJ2-1	-	-	CASRVRGPASEQFF	TGTGCCAGCAGGGTACGGGGGCCCGCCTCAGAGCAGTTCTTC
14	TRBV7-9	TRBJ1-3	-	-	CASSATGSGNTIYF	TGTGCCAGCAGCGCCACAGGGTCTGGAAACACCATATATTTT
12	TRBV6-5	TRBJ1-1	TRBD1	-	CASSYSQGGAFF	TGTGCCAGCAGTTACTCTCAGGGGGGCGCTTTCTTT
17	TRBV4-1	TRBJ2-2	-	-	CASSQVWLRMDTGELFF	TGCGCCAGCAGCCAAGTATGGCTCCGAATGGACACCGGGGAGCTGTTTTTT
16	TRBV6-4	TRBJ2-1	TRBD2	-	CASSPSRAGGPGEQFF	TGTGCCAGCAGCCCATCAAGGGCGGGAGGGCCGGGAGAGCAGTTCTTC
13	TRBV6-5	TRBJ1-1	-	-	CASRSTDNTEAFF	TGTGCCAGCAGATCGACAGACAACACTGAAGCTTTCTTT
14	TRBV5-1	TRBJ2-3	-	-	CASSLALFTDTQYF	TGCGCCAGCAGCTTGGCCCTCTTCACCGATACGCAGTATTTT
15	TRBV6-4	TRBJ1-2	-	-	CASSPEQGGNYGYTF	TGTGCCAGCAGTCCCGAACAGGGAGGAAACTATGGCTACACCTTC
15	TRBV27	TRBJ2-3	-	-	CASRPAGRSTDTQYF	TGTGCCAGCAGGCCGGCAGGGAGAAGCACAGATACGCAGTATTTT